This T cell receptor (beta chain) was identified during a study of cytomegalovirus exposure and HLA in healthy donors (dated by TCRdb to 2016 to 2017). Regarding the study in general: An earlier analysis of 550 to 700 of the donors reported 250 to 350 Gb of sequence data and around 110 million unique TCR beta sequences from 150 million to 200 million T cells. About 300 gigabases of sequencing data and some 85 million unique TCR sequences were included in an early release covering roughly 700 HLA-typed donors. Among the roughly 400 genotyped donors, around 81% belonged to the genetic ancestry cluster associated with self-reported Caucasian donors. The study aimed to test whether cataloging public T cell receptors could reveal signatures of past pathogen exposure. The study used immunosequencing to profile the T cell repertoires of approximately 690 subjects and linked those repertoires to cytomegalovirus serostatus. A separate validation cohort of roughly 120 different subjects was used in addition to the approximately 640-subject first cohort. High-throughput TCR immunosequencing, statistical association of individual TCRs with disease status, and machine learning were combined to predict cytomegalovirus infection status. A later analysis re-examined previously published TCR beta repertoires from 500 to 700 donors and added high-resolution HLA genotyping to investigate patterns of TCR occurrence. Rather than using new phenotypic data, the later analysis identified candidate immune exposures from TCR beta sequences and from how often those sequences occurred across donors. An earlier analysis of 587 of the donors applied high-throughput TCR beta sequencing to assess whether each TCR beta V gene segment acted as functional or pseudogenic. Alongside the repertoire data, information on donor age, sex, ethnicity and CMV serostatus was compiled. Genome-wide SNP genotypes for about 65% of the roughly 670 donors were used in a later genetic analysis, which treated that subset as a discovery cohort. All discovery cohort repertoires had been generated on a single sequencing platform. Class I and class II HLA loci were covered by the typing at four-digit resolution. The number of typed donors differed by locus: roughly 629-630 for A, B, C, DRB1 and DQB1; some 540 for DQA1; some 610 for DPA1; and around 470 for DPB1. Four to six DR-DQ haplotypes were handled as single units for association and clustering, since linkage in the cohort was strong. Among some 400 genotyped donors of the cohort, an average of around 250,000 unique TCR beta nucleotide sequences was sequenced per donor, of which about 19% were non-productive.

V is clipped by 3 bases and J by 5 bases, and the sequence between their germline boundaries is 13 bases long. Taken from cysteine to phenylalanine, the CDR3 has 14 residues. Of the read, only the CDR3 DNA is kept; its 42 bases are in frame from base 1. The germline V gene (reference sequence) supplies CDR1 SEHNR and CDR2 FQNEAQ. The investigation overall reported the following: Only TCR beta chains were sequenced in this cohort, and the absence of alpha or paired-chain data limited detectable features. A total of about 180 TCR beta chains were listed by the study as associated with cytomegalovirus. In vitro tests confirmed that a few of the cytomegalovirus-associated TCR beta chains recognize cytomegalovirus antigens. When HLA alleles, especially DR and DQ, strongly co-occurred, attributing TCR associations to individual alleles was difficult. The sequencing pipeline was judged likely to have produced a cluster of highly shared sequence variants as a technical artifact. A further reported finding was that TCR beta sequences accurately predicted the HLA-A and HLA-B alleles for most subjects in the first cohort. V-gene and J-gene trimming of TCR beta chains was associated with a missense DCLRE1C variant in a later genetic analysis, and the association was replicated in an independent cohort. The presence/absence analyses assumed that sequencing depth was roughly uniform across donors, and that assumption may not be true. A later analysis reported that several top co-occurrence clusters appeared linked to parvovirus B19, influenza, CMV and Epstein-Barr virus. According to the authors, the approach could potentially be generalized to other disease states and immunological phenotypes. Because HLA typing was unavailable for some donors at each locus, only the typed subset was used in association tests. In a later analysis, HLA-associated TCR beta chains were found to be more clonally expanded and to have lower generation probabilities than equally common non-associated chains. Most TCR sequences were seen in very few donors, while some public TCRs were found in many individuals. Over 15 rarely observed V segments, including chromosome 9 orphons, were excluded from the earlier analysis of a few hundred of the donors because counts were too low. For the cohort, immune exposure information was limited to CMV serostatus. An earlier analysis of approximately 530 of the donors showed that most TCR beta V segments appeared in productive rearrangements either about 87% or about 30% of the time, which broadly matched IMGT annotations. Correlated functional status among segregating V segments might reflect linkage disequilibrium, but an unknown experimental factor could not be ruled out. In a later analysis, around 17,000 TCR beta sequences were associated with specific HLA alleles at a false discovery rate of 0.05. According to a later analysis, TCR association rates differed among HLA loci, with DRB1 alleles showing the most associated TCRs and HLA-C alleles showing the fewest. Some IMGT-functional V segments, including TRBV6-2 and TRBV6-3, could not be told apart with the 87-base-pair reads, so those segments were excluded. Compared with the 666-donor mean, donors in an Asian-associated ancestry cluster had fewer N-insertions in productive TCRs, according to a later genetic analysis. The classifier was reported to diagnose cytomegalovirus status with high specificity and sensitivity in both the original cohort and the validation cohort. According to a later analysis, most CMV-associated TCR beta chains appeared to be HLA-restricted, and the HLA associations seemed to be driven largely by CMV exposure.

The cohort comprised several hundred healthy bone marrow donors. At the time of sampling, all cohort members were nominally healthy, though unrecorded immune exposures were likely present. The donor was CMV seronegative and belonged to the group of 352 seronegative cohort members. Every donor gave a peripheral blood sample, and the peripheral blood mononuclear cells from that sample were used for TCR beta sequencing. Genomic DNA extraction from the blood cell samples was performed with the Qiagen DNeasy Blood Extraction Kit. A remark on this clone: Its antigen is not yet known.

Library construction relied on the immunoSEQ multiplex PCR assay. For the multiplex PCR, a mixture combining 60 forward primers for TCR Vbeta segments and 13 reverse primers for TCR Jbeta segments was used. The CDR3 region of rearranged TCR beta genes was amplified from genomic DNA by a multiplex PCR assay. The amplified TCR beta libraries were sequenced on the Illumina HiSeq System as 87-base-pair reads. Under the source paper's analysis protocol: A later analysis counted 65 million to 90 million unique TCR beta chains across the 670 or so repertoires, and around 9.9 million of these chains were shared by at least two donors. To remove PCR and sequencing errors, raw reads were error-corrected and collapsed into unique sequences using a nearest-neighbor algorithm that merged closely related sequences. Alignment of CDR3 sequences to IMGT reference sequences was used to assign V, D and J gene segments. For a sequence to be retained, a match of at least six nucleotides was required to both a V gene segment and a J gene segment. Rearrangements were called productive when the CDR3 lacked stop codons and stayed in frame with V and J; all others were non-productive. Following IMGT convention, CDR3 was defined as the stretch from the second conserved V-encoded cysteine to the conserved J-encoded phenylalanine. In an earlier analysis of more than 550 of the donors, sequences lacking an unambiguous match to a single V gene segment were excluded. In an earlier analysis of approximately 610 of the donors, V segments were called functional above 56.7% productive rearrangements and were called segregating when the between-donor standard deviation exceeded 5%. A statistical classification framework was built to diagnose cytomegalovirus status from the catalog of TCR beta chain sequences. V and J gene assignment, in a later analysis, came from comparing TCR nucleotide sequences with IMGT/GENE-DB human TR gene sequences. A later analysis assigned CDR3 sequences and most-parsimonious VDJ recombination scenarios with the TCRdist pipeline. In a later analysis, every TCR beta chain was defined by the combination of its CDR3 amino acid sequence and its V-gene family, and reads without a unique V-gene family were dropped. A later analysis removed 600 or so highly shared, low-generation-probability nucleotide sequences to deal with suspected cross-contamination and a sequencing artifact. In a later analysis, a clonal expansion index for each public chain was calculated from normalized within-repertoire ranks of inferred template counts. Generation probabilities in a later analysis came from a VDJ recombination model fitted to out-of-frame rearrangements, and those results were checked against IGoR. In a later analysis, TCR-TCR, TCR-HLA and TCR-CMV co-occurrence was scored with hypergeometric tests, and a repertoire-size bias correction was applied to TCR pairs. To estimate false discovery rates, a later analysis permuted the HLA or CMV assignments 20 times. In a later analysis, co-occurring TCRs were grouped with DBSCAN, and TCRdist sequence similarity was added when clustering was performed within HLA-allele-positive subsets. Repertoires with fewer than 30,000 or more than 120,000 public chains, plus five repertoires with anomalous nucleotide sharing, were excluded from co-occurrence clustering. The table comes from immuneACCESS by way of TCRdb, which keeps in-frame sequences with V and J called. Part of the clones is missing from these tables; in studies checked, under half for an unresolved V gene and the rest for unknown reasons. Clonal size and the V and J genes are those of that table, whereas D and trimming came from the DNA. This sample's records show some 110,000 clones. More than 0.8% of the sample comes from the top ten.

This receptor was taken from a man aged 18 to 30 in good health and CMV-seronegative. The chain is assembled from TRBV7-9 and TRBJ2-5; the D gene cannot be named for sure. The sample taken for sequencing was PBMCs. DNA sequence: TGTGCCAGCAGCTTCACCTTTTCCGGGGAGACCCAGTACTTC. Translation gives CASSFTFSGETQYF.